This T cell receptor beta chain is drawn from a study of blood T cell repertoires in COVID-19. Using immunoSEQ multiplex PCR, the repertoire was profiled, and TCRdb retains in-frame clones only, with some absent. Here the sample spans some 140,000 clones, about 89% being singletons. This TCR derives from a man aged 45 to 65 with active or convalescent COVID-19. Input material: peripheral blood.

The CDR3 DNA is TGCAGGGTAGGGGGCGGGGAGACCCAGTACTTC. It specifies CRVGGGETQYF. The chain is built from TRBV20-1 and TRBJ2-5, with 7 bases that match TRBD1. Germline V gives CDR1 DFQATT, CDR2 SNEGSKA (reference sequence). CDR3 length: 11 residues.